Listed below are T cell receptor beta chains from one sample, sequenced in a study of blood T cell repertoires in COVID-19. Only in-frame clones appear in the TCRdb table, and some are missing; sequencing was by immunoSEQ multiplex PCR. The table has about 230,000 clones, more than 65% seen once; the top ten hold around 1.5%. Sequencing was done on a sample of peripheral blood. These receptor sequences come from a woman in her thirties or forties who had recovered from COVID-19. Each CDR3 is given without its conserved first and last residue.

TRBV15,TRBJ1-1,ATSKAGQTPGTEAF
TRBV20-1,TRBJ1-5,SASTGGHQPQH
TRBV5-8,TRBJ1-1,ASSYLTEAF
TRBV9,TRBJ2-2,ASSGGMNTGELF
TRBV6-2/TRBV6-3,TRBJ1-5,ASSYTAVQPQH
TRBV7-2,TRBJ2-2,ASSFKLGTGELF
TRBV7-2,TRBJ2-3,ASSTTLARAQY
TRBV19,TRBJ2-3,ATTPGEDTQY
TRBV6-2/TRBV6-3,TRBJ1-5,ASSYIYSSNQPQH
TRBV28,TRBJ1-1,ASSSLALFPRSTEAF
TRBV24-1,TRBJ2-5,ATSDTTGGHQTQY
TRBV6-6,TRBJ1-4,ASTENNGVNEKLF
TRBV13,TRBJ1-5,ASSLGRQPQH
TRBV5-1,TRBJ1-1,ASGTGTANTEAF
TRBV4-3,TRBJ1-2,ASSPSGAPYGYT
TRBV5-5,TRBJ2-1,ASSPGQGVDNEQF
TRBV3-1/TRBV3-2,TRBJ2-3,ASSQKVRGWTQY
TRBV4-1,TRBJ2-5,ASSQDGALRGGRETQY
TRBV6-5,TRBJ2-4,ASRRDLAKNIQY
TRBV5-6,TRBJ2-7,ASSRKGVAGESEQY
TRBV12-3/TRBV12-4,TRBJ1-4,ASRRTGVEKLF
TRBV27,TRBJ2-7,ASSSHREIPYEQY
TRBV2,TRBJ2-1,ASSEAPADYGGGSLDEQF
TRBV5-1,TRBJ2-5,ASSLSSGGLSETQY
TRBV7-3,TRBJ1-5,ASSRDRDQPQH
TRBV3-1/TRBV3-2,TRBJ2-6,ASSMRGTGANVLT
TRBV7-8,TRBJ2-1,ASSSRVNSYNEQF
TRBV30,TRBJ2-1,AWSMVAGGLYNEQF
TRBV3-1/TRBV3-2,TRBJ1-1,ASSQSGNTEAF
TRBV7-6,TRBJ1-4,ASSTRRQGRTNEKLF
TRBV2,TRBJ1-5,ASSVKGGLGQPQH
TRBV9,TRBJ2-5,ASSVASSGGASQETQY
TRBV4-1,TRBJ2-1,ASSQDPSAGATYNEQF
TRBV7-9,TRBJ1-6,ASSPGLNSPLH
TRBV18,TRBJ2-7,ASSPPVNTGSYEQY
TRBV7-3,TRBJ2-3,ASSQAGGSSTDTQY
TRBV29-1,TRBJ1-1,SGGQMNTEAF
TRBV4-1,TRBJ2-7,ASSQEGGAGLYEQY
TRBV6-5,TRBJ2-7,ASMPPSGYEQY
TRBV2,TRBJ1-1,ASSVQGRGEAF
TRBV11-2,TRBJ2-4,ASSLVEDRSKY